This T cell receptor beta chain appears in the sequencing data of a study of cytomegalovirus exposure and HLA in healthy donors. Vbeta (60) and Jbeta (13) primers were used in the PCR. TCRdb's copy holds only in-frame clones and misses some; the assay was immunoSEQ multiplex PCR. The sample lists fewer than 180,000 clones; 60% to 70% were seen once. The sample was PBMCs. This sequence originates from a woman aged 55-70 years in good health and CMV-seropositive.

CDR3 DNA: TGCGCCAGCAGTATCAGGGGGCAGGATGGCTACACCTTC. This codes for CASSIRGQDGYTF. The chain combines TRBV4-3 with TRBJ1-2; 8 bases align to TRBD1. The CDR3 is made up of 13 amino acids. V dropped 6 bases and J dropped 6; count of bases not matched to a gene: 6. Germline-derived CDR1 and CDR2 are LGHNA and YSLEER.